Below, 17 T cell receptor beta chains from the same sample are listed, as sequenced in a study of regulatory T cells in long-lasting Graves disease. According to the study, TCR beta libraries were built with iRepertoire HTBI primers and CDR3-region Arm-PCR. TCRdb reprocessed the multiplex PCR reads via MiXCR and lists one record per CDR3 protein. Of around 420,000 distinct CDR3 sequences detected, about 14% appear once; the ten largest clones hold 22%. Time point in this sample: newly diagnosed GD, antithyroid drugs for less than 3 months. From RNA extracted from PBMCs, the TCR library was made. The sample consisted of peripheral blood mononuclear cells (PBMCs), taken at new diagnosis, from a patient treated with antithyroid drugs. The receptor source for this set is a female donor with Graves disease.

This clonotype was seen ten or more times. The chain employs TRBV6-5 and TRBJ1-1, with TRBD1 matching 7 bases. Losses at the gene ends were 2 bases for V and 1 base for J; bases not matched to a gene: 7. Germline V gene sequence: CDR1 MNHEY, CDR2 SVGAGI. This CDR3 has 16 amino acids. This CDR3 is CASSYRGTATNTEAFF. CDR3 sequence (DNA): TGTGCCAGCAGTTACCGTGGGACAGCCACGAACACTGAAGCTTTCTTT.

This rearrangement joins TRBV7-9 to TRBJ1-5; D is ambiguous. V lost 2 bases and J lost 3, with 8 bases in between. CDR3 size: 14 residues. Germline values: CDR1 SEHNR, CDR2 FQNEAQ (reference sequence). This CDR3 reads CASSLPGNNQPQHF. CDR3 sequence (DNA): TGTGCCAGCAGCTTACCGGGTAACAATCAGCCCCAGCATTTT.

The chain is built from TRBV29-1 and TRBJ2-1; TRBD2 aligns across 10 bases. CDR1 is SQVTM, CDR2 ANQGSEA, per germline. Trimming removed 0 bases from V and 4 bases from J; junction bases left unmatched: 15. This CDR3 is built from 19 residues. CDR3 in amino acids: CSVEDLGLAGVSGYNEQFF. In DNA form, the CDR3 reads TGCAGCGTTGAAGATCTGGGGCTAGCGGGAGTATCGGGGTACAATGAGCAGTTCTTC.

In this sample, this clonotype turned up a few times. The chain recombines TRBV24-1 with TRBJ2-2; 9 positions agree with TRBD2. Germline CDR1 and CDR2: KGHDR and SFDVKD. The CDR3 loop spans 15 amino acids. Trimming cost V 5 bases and J 5 bases; bases outside gene matches: 5. The CDR3 sequence: CATSGLADSTGELFF. The DNA for the CDR3 is TGTGCCACCAGTGGACTAGCGGACTCAACCGGGGAGCTGTTTTTT.

This clonotype was counted at least ten times. At one boundary the junction diverges from the germline segment, which might be a read error. V usage is TRBV5-1 and J usage is TRBJ1-3; perhaps TRBD1 as D (5 bases). Germline lookup yields CDR1 SGHRS and CDR2 YFSETQ. The CDR3 contains 15 residues. CDR3 bases: TGTGCCAGCAGCTGGGACCGAAGCTCTGGAAACACCATATATTTT. Residues: CASSWDRSSGNTIYF.

This clonotype came up many times. This rearrangement joins TRBV4-1 to TRBJ1-5, with D tentatively TRBD1 (5 bases). The CDR3 is 16 amino acids. Per the germline V gene, CDR1 is MGHRA and CDR2 is YSYEKL. Trimming cost V 1 base and J 1 base, with 11 bases left between them. CDR3 protein: CASSQARDGSNQPQHF. CDR3 bases: TGCGCCAGCAGCCAAGCCCGGGACGGGAGCAATCAGCCCCAGCATTTT.

This chain joins TRBV20-1 and TRBJ1-5, with 10 bases identical to TRBD1. Germline CDR1 and CDR2: DFQATT and SNEGSKA (reference sequence). The CDR3 runs to 15 residues. V lost 3 bases and J lost 3; bases outside the gene matches: 5. The CDR3 DNA sequence: TGCAGTGCTAGGAGGGACAGGGGTGACAATCAGCCCCAGCATTTT. It encodes CSARRDRGDNQPQHF.

V and J are TRBV13 and TRBJ1-6, with D maybe TRBD1 (6 bases). The V gene's germline CDR1 is PRHDT and CDR2 FYEKMQ (reference sequence). The CDR3 has 14 amino acids. Trimming shortened V by 2 bases and J by 7 bases, and 9 bases separated the two germline ends. CDR3 bases: TGTGCCAGCAGCTTATGGGGGGCGAATTCACCCCTCCACTTT. Protein sequence: CASSLWGANSPLHF.

This clonotype occurred many times. V is TRBV20-1 and J is TRBJ1-5; D not certain. This CDR3 has 14 amino acids. Trimming shortened V by 5 bases and J by 4 bases, and 15 bases separated the two germline ends. In germline, CDR1 is DFQATT, CDR2 SNEGSKA (reference sequence). In DNA form, the CDR3 reads TGCAGTGCTGGAAGGGTGGGCAAGAATCAGCCCCAGCATTTT. Amino acids: CSAGRVGKNQPQHF.

This clonotype was counted only a few times. The rearrangement uses TRBV11-3 and TRBJ2-1; perhaps TRBD2 as D (5 bases). V dropped 3 bases and J dropped 5 bases, with 8 bases sitting between them. The CDR3 consists of 13 residues. Germline V gene sequence: CDR1 SGHNT, CDR2 YENEEA. The CDR3 loop reads CASSFRRNNEQFF. The CDR3 DNA sequence: TGTGCCAGCAGCTTCCGGAGGAACAATGAGCAGTTCTTC.

This clonotype was detected once. The genes are TRBV5-5 and TRBJ2-6; D possibly corresponds to TRBD1 (6 bases). V dropped 3 bases and J dropped 1 base, with 23 bases sitting between them. In germline, CDR1 is SGHKS, CDR2 YYEKEE (reference sequence). This CDR3 is 20 amino acids long. The DNA for the CDR3 is TGTGCCAGCAGCTGGCTTTTAGGACAGTTCTCCCTTTCTGGGGCCAACGTCCTGACTTTC. Encoded protein: CASSWLLGQFSLSGANVLTF.

This clonotype has more than one count but fewer than ten. The CDR3 here is CASSREGGSMNTEAFF. The CDR3 region has the DNA TGTGCCAGCAGCCGGGAAGGGGGCTCTATGAACACTGAAGCTTTCTTT. The gene calls are TRBV7-3 and TRBJ1-1, with 7 bases matching TRBD1. Germline CDR1 is SGHTA and CDR2 is FQGTGA. J was trimmed by 0 bases and V by 5 bases; bases with no gene match: 9. This CDR3 comprises 16 residues.

Many counts were recorded for this clonotype. V gene TRBV19 combines with J gene TRBJ1-1; 12 positions match TRBD1. CDR3 size: 17 residues. The germline V gene has CDR1 LNHDA and CDR2 SQIVND (reference sequence). J was trimmed by 5 bases and V by 6 bases; bases with no gene match: 13. CDR3 sequence reads: CASSPTGTGGLRTEAFF. The CDR3 DNA sequence: TGTGCCAGTAGCCCCACCGGGACAGGGGGCCTAAGAACTGAAGCTTTCTTT.

This clonotype was recorded at least ten times. The chain carries TRBV6-1 and TRBJ1-5; 9 bases agree with TRBD1. The V segment lost 5 bases and the J segment 0 bases; nucleotides outside the gene matches: 11. The CDR3 runs to 18 residues. Germline CDR1 is MNHNS and CDR2 is SASEGT. CDR3 DNA: TGTGCCAGCAGTCCTCGGGGACAGGGAGGCGATAGCAATCAGCCCCAGCATTTT. Translated: CASSPRGQGGDSNQPQHF.

In its sample, this clonotype was seen many times. V gene TRBV12-3 or TRBV12-4 combines with J gene TRBJ2-3; 9 bases line up with TRBD1. V lost 5 bases and J lost 11; bases outside the gene matches: 11. The CDR3 loop spans 14 amino acids. The CDR3 sequence: CASSPRQGEIEQYF. As DNA, the CDR3 is TGTGCCAGCAGTCCTCGACAGGGGGAGATAGAGCAGTATTTT.

The genes are TRBV10-1 and TRBJ2-3; D call uncertain. There are 13 residues in the CDR3. Trimming left V 1 base short and J 0 bases short, with 2 bases between. Germline CDR1 and CDR2: WNHNN and SYGVQD (reference sequence). The chain's CDR3 is CASSELSTDTQYF. The CDR3 DNA sequence: TGCGCCAGCAGTGAGTTGAGCACAGATACGCAGTATTTT.

This clonotype occurred many times. The rearrangement uses TRBV20-1 and TRBJ2-1; 7 bases align to TRBD1. The CDR3 loop spans 16 amino acids. The J segment lost 2 bases and the V segment lost 0 bases, leaving 7 bases of the junction unmatched. Germline V gene data show CDR1 as DFQATT and CDR2 as SNEGSKA (reference sequence). The CDR3 DNA sequence: TGCAGTGCTAGAGATCTTTACAGGGGAACCTACAATGAGCAGTTCTTC. This sequence encodes CSARDLYRGTYNEQFF.